The 20 T cell receptor beta chains listed next were all sequenced from one sample in a study of T cell clonality in common variable immunodeficiency. Findings of the study overall: Common variable immunodeficiency TCR beta sequences reportedly had fewer deletions and N-nucleotide insertions.

Clones were sequenced by immunoSEQ multiplex PCR, and TCRdb holds only the in-frame ones, with some missing. The sample counts 28,000 or so clones, none seen once; the ten largest own 24%. Their specific antigens are unknown. The specimen was peripheral blood mononuclear cells. These receptors all come from a human donor with common variable immunodeficiency.

This clone was recorded at least ten times. The sequenced fragment ends 3 residues before the CDR3 boundary, so the rest is inferred from the germline J gene. This sequence joins TRBV28 and TRBJ2-5; 10 bases align to TRBD2. Trimming at V came to 2 bases and at J to 0 bases, leaving 3 bases not matched to a gene. The CDR3 covers 16 residues. CDR1 is MDHEN and CDR2 is SYDVKM in the germline V gene. CDR3 protein: CASSLATSGDQETQYF. The covered CDR3 bases are TGTGCCAGCAGTTTAGCAACTAGCGGGGACCAAGAGACC.

This clone was seen ten or more times. The read ends 3 residues early relative to the CDR3; the germline J gene fills the gap. The genes are TRBV7-6 and TRBJ2-7; D may be TRBD1 (5 bases). Trimming shortened V by 4 bases and J by 4 bases, and 14 bases separated the two germline ends. The CDR3 is 14 residues long. CDR1 is SGHVS and CDR2 is FNYEAQ in the germline V gene. The chain's CDR3 is CASSSANQGYEQYF. The covered CDR3 bases are TGTGCCAGCAGCTCCGCGAATCAGGGTTACGAG.

Many counts were recorded for this clone. The CDR3 extends 3 residues past the end of the read, so its final part is completed from the germline J gene. V usage is TRBV29-1 and J usage is TRBJ2-1; 8 nucleotides align to TRBD2. Germline assignment: CDR1 SQVTM and CDR2 ANQGSEA. The CDR3 is made up of 13 amino acids. The V and J ends lost 8 bases and 1 base, in that order; junction bases with no gene match: 4. The CDR3 is CSSRGGSYNEQFF. CDR3 DNA (partial): TGCAGCTCCCGGGGGGGGTCCTACAATGAG.

This clone was observed many times. The read is 3 residues too short to cover the CDR3 end, so that end is filled in from the germline J gene. The rearrangement links TRBV2 to TRBJ2-2; TRBD2 matches 9 bases. Per the germline V gene, CDR1 is SNHLY and CDR2 is FYNNEI. V was clipped by 8 bases and J by 0 bases; unmatched bases: 16. This CDR3 contains 19 residues. This CDR3 reads CASSGTPGLAHANTGELFF. The CDR3 DNA, read in part, is TGTGCCAGCTCCGGGACACCCGGACTAGCGCACGCGAACACCGGGGAG.

This clone was recorded many times. The observed sequence ends 3 residues before the CDR3 terminus, with the missing tail filled in from the germline J gene. The rearrangement links TRBV20-1 to TRBJ2-3, with 9 bases identical to TRBD2. V lost 8 bases and J lost 0; bases outside the gene matches: 12. CDR1 DFQATT and CDR2 SNEGSKA come from the germline V gene (reference sequence). This CDR3 is built from 16 residues. The sequenced CDR3 bases are TGCAGTCCTCGACTAGCGGATGATTTTAGCACAGATACG. It specifies CSPRLADDFSTDT. The CDR3 in full is CSPRLADDFSTDTQYF.

Of note for this clone: The read is 3 residues too short to cover the CDR3 end, so that end is filled in from the germline J gene. This chain connects TRBV7-6 to TRBJ2-1, with 9 positions matching TRBD2. With V trimmed by 2 bases and J by 6 bases, 5 bases remained unmatched. The CDR3 covers 15 residues. Germline V gene sequence: CDR1 SGHVS, CDR2 FNYEAQ. The CDR3 loop is CASSLRGGARNEQFF. The sequenced part of the CDR3 DNA is TGTGCCAGCAGCTTACGCGGGGGGGCTCGCAATGAG.

In this sample, this clone turned up many times. From the germline J gene comes the end of the CDR3, since the read stops 3 residues before it. The chain carries TRBV5-1 and TRBJ2-3, with 7 bases matching TRBD1. V dropped 0 bases and J dropped 1; count of bases not matched to a gene: 2. The CDR3 runs 15 residues. Germline V CDR1 and CDR2: SGHRS, YFSETQ. CDR3 DNA (partial): TGCGCCAGCAGCTTGGGGGACAGCCGCACAGATACG. The encoded protein is CASSLGDSRTDT. The entire CDR3 sequence reads CASSLGDSRTDTQYF.

Details on this clone: Coverage ceases 3 residues before the CDR3 finishes, and the germline J gene fills in the end. V usage is TRBV6-4 and J usage is TRBJ1-2; D is possibly TRBD1 (5 bases). Germline values: CDR1 MRHNA, CDR2 SNTAGT. CDR3 size: 14 residues. Trimming shortened V by 3 bases and J by 1 base, and 9 bases separated the two germline ends. CDR3 in amino acids: CASSEVRVNYGYTF. CDR3 DNA (partial): TGTGCCAGCAGTGAGGTCAGGGTTAACTATGGC.

This clone was observed a handful of times. The read finishes 3 residues shy of the CDR3 end, and the germline J gene is used to complete it. The chain uses TRBV5-8 and TRBJ2-5; perhaps TRBD1 as D (6 bases). Germline loops: CDR1 SGHTS, CDR2 YDEGEE. The V gene lost 2 bases and the J gene lost 7 bases, with 18 bases spanning the gap. CDR3 length: 15 residues. The CDR3 DNA, read in part, is TGTGCCAGCAGCTTTATCAGGGATCTAGGGGGGACC. Translation: CASSFIRDLGGT. The whole CDR3 protein reads CASSFIRDLGGTQYF.

This clone was picked up many times. The read ends 3 residues early relative to the CDR3; the germline J gene fills the gap. The rearrangement links TRBV5-1 to TRBJ1-6, with 8 bases matching TRBD1. Germline V lookup: CDR1 SGHRS, CDR2 YFSETQ. V lost 5 bases to trimming and J lost 5 bases; unmatched junction nucleotides: 3. The CDR3 has 14 residues. The part of the CDR3 DNA that was read is TGCGCCAGCAGAACGACAGGGGATAATTCACCC. It is translated as CASRTTGDNSP. The full CDR3 protein reads CASRTTGDNSPLHF.

The table lists this clone with many counts. The read finishes 3 residues shy of the CDR3 end, and the germline J gene is used to complete it. The gene calls are TRBV30 and TRBJ1-1, with D tentatively TRBD1 (5 bases). Trimming cost V 5 bases and J 3 bases, with 13 bases left between them. This CDR3 region has 13 residues. Per germline, CDR1 GTSNPN and CDR2 SVGIG (reference sequence). CDR3 sequence reads: CAWDNRRHTEAFF. Incomplete CDR3 DNA: TGTGCCTGGGATAACAGGCGCCACACTGAA. Full variable domain (remainder filled in from reference TRBV30 and TRBJ1-1): SQTIHQWPATLVQPVGSPLSLECTVEGTSNPNLYWYRQAAGRGLQLLFYSVGIGQISSEVPQNLSASRPQDRQFILSSKKLLLSDSGFYLCAWDNRRHTEAFFGQGTRLTVV.

The sample holds many counts of this clone. The read ends 3 residues early relative to the CDR3; the germline J gene fills the gap. This chain joins TRBV24-1 and TRBJ2-3; 8 bases are shared with TRBD2. This CDR3 is 15 amino acids long. Losses at the gene ends were 5 bases for V and 2 bases for J; bases not matched to a gene: 5. Germline values: CDR1 KGHDR, CDR2 SFDVKD. CDR3 region: CATSGGRGATDTQYF. The DNA read from the CDR3 is TGTGCCACCAGTGGTGGGCGGGGGGCCACAGATACG.

This clone was found many times. The CDR3 extends 3 residues past the end of the read, so its final part is completed from the germline J gene. V and J are TRBV19 and TRBJ2-7; weak D call: TRBD1 (5 bases). Trimming cost V 2 bases and J 6 bases, with 14 bases left between them. Germline V gives CDR1 LNHDA, CDR2 SQIVND (reference sequence). The CDR3 is 14 amino acids. This chain's CDR3 is CASSIFGQGVEQYF. The sequenced part of the CDR3 DNA is TGTGCCAGTAGTATATTCGGACAAGGGGTCGAG.

A word on this clone: With the read ending 3 residues before the CDR3 end, the germline J gene is used to fill in that end. The rearrangement links TRBV2 to TRBJ1-1; the D is unclear. This CDR3 has 11 residues. Per the germline V gene, CDR1 is SNHLY and CDR2 is FYNNEI. This CDR3 reads CASSERVSAFF. The CDR3 DNA, read in part, is TGTGCCAGCAGTGAAAGGGTCTCG.

There are many counts of this clone. The missing CDR3 end, 3 residues past where the read stops, is filled in from the germline J gene. V gene TRBV5-1 combines with J gene TRBJ1-2, with no clear D. In germline, CDR1 is SGHRS, CDR2 YFSETQ. V lost 3 bases and J lost 4, with 16 bases in between. The CDR3 extends over 15 amino acids. CDR3 DNA, as far as it was read: TGCGCCAGCAGCTCCACCTTTGCGGGTTCCTATGGC. Translation: CASSSTFAGSYG. The full CDR3 protein reads CASSSTFAGSYGYTF.

This clone was detected only a few times. The CDR3 end falls 3 residues outside the read, so it is completed with the germline J gene. V and J are TRBV11-2 and TRBJ2-2; weak D call: TRBD2 (5 bases). The CDR3 extends over 15 amino acids. Germline-derived CDR1 and CDR2 are SGHAT and FQNNGV. Trimming took 5 bases from V and 0 from J, leaving 10 bases between them. CDR3 DNA (partial): TGTGCCAGCAGCCCCTTAGCGTCGAACACCGGGGAG. Its translation: CASSPLASNTGE. The CDR3 in full is CASSPLASNTGELFF.

This clone was seen at least ten times. The CDR3 end falls 3 residues outside the read, so it is completed with the germline J gene. J is TRBJ2-1 and V is TRBV7-2; 7 nucleotides line up with TRBD1. Germline V CDR1 and CDR2: SGHTA, FQGNSA. J was trimmed by 1 base and V by 0 bases; bases with no gene match: 6. There are 17 residues in the CDR3. Partial CDR3 DNA: TGTGCCAGCAGCTTAGCCCGGCCCAGGGGGTCCTACAATGAG. This sequence encodes CASSLARPRGSYNE. The full CDR3 protein is CASSLARPRGSYNEQFF.

The sample holds many counts of this clone. The CDR3 is cut off 3 residues early in the read; its end comes from the germline J gene. V gene TRBV7-6 combines with J gene TRBJ2-1; D possibly corresponds to TRBD2 (6 bases). The CDR3 spans 15 residues. CDR1 and CDR2 from the germline V gene are SGHVS and FNYEAQ. The V and J ends lost 5 bases and 9 bases respectively, with 20 bases between them. The covered CDR3 bases are TGTGCCAGCAGCACTCGTAATGAACCCGGGGGTGAG. Its translation is CASSTRNEPGGE. The whole CDR3 reads CASSTRNEPGGEQFF.

This clone was observed at least ten times. The CDR3 extends 3 residues past the end of the read, so its final part is completed from the germline J gene. Other nucleotide sequences from this sample produce the same CDR3. The V gene is TRBV2, the J gene TRBJ2-1; 10 bases agree with TRBD2. With 1 base clipped from V and 6 bases from J, the junction kept 6 bases outside the gene matches. The CDR3 sequence is 16 residues long. The germline gives CDR1 SNHLY, CDR2 FYNNEI. The CDR3: CASSEEASGRGNEQFF. The sequenced CDR3 bases are TGTGCCAGCAGTGAAGAGGCTAGCGGGAGAGGCAATGAG. Full variable domain (rest looked up from reference TRBV2 and TRBJ2-1): EPEVTQTPSHQVTQMGQEVILRCVPISNHLYFYWYRQILGQKVEFLVSFYNNEISEKSEIFDDQFSVERPDGSNFTLKIRSTKLEDSAMYFCASSEEASGRGNEQFFGPGTRLTVL.

This clone occurred a few times. The read halts 3 residues ahead of the CDR3 end, with the missing end drawn from the germline J gene. This sequence joins TRBV11-2 and TRBJ2-5; D might be TRBD1 (6 bases). CDR1 and CDR2 from the germline V gene are SGHAT and FQNNGV. V was trimmed by 7 bases and J by 5 bases, leaving 14 bases between them. This CDR3 contains 13 residues. The sequenced part of the CDR3 DNA is TGTGCCAGCAACACAGGGTTGCGGGAGACC. It codes for CASNTGLRET. The complete CDR3 protein is CASNTGLRETQYF.